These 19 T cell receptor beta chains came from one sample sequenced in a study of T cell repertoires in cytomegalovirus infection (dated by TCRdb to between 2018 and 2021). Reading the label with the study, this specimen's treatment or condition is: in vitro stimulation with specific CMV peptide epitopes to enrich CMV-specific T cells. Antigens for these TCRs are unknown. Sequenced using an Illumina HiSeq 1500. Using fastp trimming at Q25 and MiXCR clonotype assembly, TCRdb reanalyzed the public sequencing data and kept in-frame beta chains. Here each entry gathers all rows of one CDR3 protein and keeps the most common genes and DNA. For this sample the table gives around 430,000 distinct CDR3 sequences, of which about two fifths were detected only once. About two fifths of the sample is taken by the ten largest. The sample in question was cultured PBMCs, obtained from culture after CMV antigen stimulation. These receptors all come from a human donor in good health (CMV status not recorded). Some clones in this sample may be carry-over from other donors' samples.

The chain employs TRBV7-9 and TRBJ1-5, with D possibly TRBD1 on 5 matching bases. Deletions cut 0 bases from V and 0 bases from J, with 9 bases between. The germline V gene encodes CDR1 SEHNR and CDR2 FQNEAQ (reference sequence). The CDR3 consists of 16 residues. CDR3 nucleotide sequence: TGTGCCAGCAGCTTAGCGGGACGGGATAGCAATCAGCCCCAGCATTTT. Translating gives CASSLAGRDSNQPQHF. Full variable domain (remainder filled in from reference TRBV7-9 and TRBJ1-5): DTGVSQNPRHKITKRGQNVTFRCDPISEHNRLYWYRQTLGQGPEFLTYFQNEAQLEKSRLLSDRFSAERPKGSFSTLEIQRTEQGDSAMYLCASSLAGRDSNQPQHFGDGTRLSIL.

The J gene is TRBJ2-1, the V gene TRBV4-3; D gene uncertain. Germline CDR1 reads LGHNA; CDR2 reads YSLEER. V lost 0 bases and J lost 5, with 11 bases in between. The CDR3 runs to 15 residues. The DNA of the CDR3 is TGCGCCAGCAGCCAAGAGGCCAACATGGACAATGAGCAGTTCTTC. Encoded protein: CASSQEANMDNEQFF.

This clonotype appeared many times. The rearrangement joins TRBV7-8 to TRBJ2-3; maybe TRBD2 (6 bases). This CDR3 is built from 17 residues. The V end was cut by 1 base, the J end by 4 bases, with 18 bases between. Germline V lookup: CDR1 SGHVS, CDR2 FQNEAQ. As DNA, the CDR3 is TGTGCCAGCAGCTTAGAAGATACGGCGGGGCCAGCAGATACGCAGTATTTT. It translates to CASSLEDTAGPADTQYF.

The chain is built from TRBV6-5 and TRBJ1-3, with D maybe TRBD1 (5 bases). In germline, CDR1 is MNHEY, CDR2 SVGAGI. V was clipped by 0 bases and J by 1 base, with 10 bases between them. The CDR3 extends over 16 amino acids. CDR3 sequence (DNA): TGTGCCAGCAGTTACTCAGGGACGGTTTCTGGAAACACCATATATTTT. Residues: CASSYSGTVSGNTIYF.

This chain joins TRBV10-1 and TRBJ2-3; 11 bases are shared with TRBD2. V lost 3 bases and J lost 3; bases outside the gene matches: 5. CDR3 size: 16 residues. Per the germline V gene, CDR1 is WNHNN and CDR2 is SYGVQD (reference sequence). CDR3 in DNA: TGCGCCAGCAGTGAACTAGCGGGAGAAGTGACAGATACGCAGTATTTT. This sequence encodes CASSELAGEVTDTQYF.

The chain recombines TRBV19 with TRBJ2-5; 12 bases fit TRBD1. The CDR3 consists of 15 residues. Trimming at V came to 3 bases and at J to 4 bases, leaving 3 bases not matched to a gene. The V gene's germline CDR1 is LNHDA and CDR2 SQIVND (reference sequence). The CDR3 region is CASSMGDRGPETQYF. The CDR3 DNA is TGTGCCAGTAGTATGGGGGACAGGGGGCCAGAGACCCAGTACTTC. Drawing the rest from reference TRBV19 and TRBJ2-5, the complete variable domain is DGGITQSPKYLFRKEGQNVTLSCEQNLNHDAMYWYRQDPGQGLRLIYYSQIVNDFQKGDIAEGYSVSREKKESFPLTVTSAQKNPTAFYLCASSMGDRGPETQYFGPGTRLLVL.

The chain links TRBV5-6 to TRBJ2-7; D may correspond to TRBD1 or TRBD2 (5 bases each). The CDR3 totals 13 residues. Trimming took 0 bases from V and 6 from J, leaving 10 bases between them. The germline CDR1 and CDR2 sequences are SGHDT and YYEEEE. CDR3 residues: CASSLGQGREQYF. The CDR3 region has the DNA TGTGCCAGCAGCTTGGGCCAGGGACGCGAGCAGTACTTC.

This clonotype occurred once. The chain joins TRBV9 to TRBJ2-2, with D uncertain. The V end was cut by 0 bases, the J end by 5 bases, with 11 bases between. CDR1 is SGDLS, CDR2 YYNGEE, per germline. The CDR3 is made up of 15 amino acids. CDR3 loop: CASSVEPTGTGELFF. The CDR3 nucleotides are TGTGCCAGCAGCGTAGAACCCACGGGTACCGGGGAGCTGTTTTTT. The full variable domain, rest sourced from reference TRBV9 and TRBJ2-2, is DSGVTQTPKHLITATGQRVTLRCSPRSGDLSVYWYQQSLDQGLQFLIQYYNGEERAKGNILERFSAQQFPDLHSELNLSSLELGDSALYFCASSVEPTGTGELFFGEGSRLTVL.

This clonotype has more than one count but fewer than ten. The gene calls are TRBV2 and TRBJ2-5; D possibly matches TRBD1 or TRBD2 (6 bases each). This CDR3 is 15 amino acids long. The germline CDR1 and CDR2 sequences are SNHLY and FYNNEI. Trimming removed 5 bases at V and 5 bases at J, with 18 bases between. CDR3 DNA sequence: TGTGCCAGCAGTAGAGGAGCGAGAGGGGGGGAGACCCAGTACTTC. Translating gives CASSRGARGGETQYF.

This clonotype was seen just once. Here the CDR3 DNA reads TGTGCCAGCAGCTCAACAAGGGGGGGAGGTGGCTACACCTTC. Translating gives CASSSTRGGGGYTF. J is TRBJ1-2 and V is TRBV7-2; D possibly corresponds to TRBD1 (6 bases). Trimming shortened V by 4 bases and J by 7 bases, and 16 bases separated the two germline ends. The germline V gene encodes CDR1 SGHTA and CDR2 FQGNSA. The CDR3 consists of 14 residues.

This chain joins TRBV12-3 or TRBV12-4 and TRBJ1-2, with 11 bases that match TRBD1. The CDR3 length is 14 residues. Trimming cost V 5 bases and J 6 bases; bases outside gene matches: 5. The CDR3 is CASSGTGGRNGYTF. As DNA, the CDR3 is TGTGCCAGCAGTGGGACAGGGGGGAGGAATGGCTACACCTTC.

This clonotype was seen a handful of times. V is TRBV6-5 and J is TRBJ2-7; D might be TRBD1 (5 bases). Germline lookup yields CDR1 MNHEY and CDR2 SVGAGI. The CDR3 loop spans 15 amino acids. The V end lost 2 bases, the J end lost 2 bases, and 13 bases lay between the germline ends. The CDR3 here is CASSYAGMGTYEQYF. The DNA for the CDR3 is TGTGCCAGCAGTTACGCAGGGATGGGTACCTACGAGCAGTACTTC.

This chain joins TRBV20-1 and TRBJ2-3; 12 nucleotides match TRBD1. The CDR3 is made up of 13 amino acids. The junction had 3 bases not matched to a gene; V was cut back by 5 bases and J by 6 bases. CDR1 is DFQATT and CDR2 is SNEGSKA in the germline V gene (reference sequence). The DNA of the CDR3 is TGCAGTGCTGGGGACAGGGGGCGCGATACGCAGTATTTT. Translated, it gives CSAGDRGRDTQYF.

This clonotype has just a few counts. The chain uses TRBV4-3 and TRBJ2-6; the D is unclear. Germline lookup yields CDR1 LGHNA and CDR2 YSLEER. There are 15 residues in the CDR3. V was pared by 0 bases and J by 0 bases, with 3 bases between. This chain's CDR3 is CASSQEDSGANVLTF. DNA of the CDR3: TGCGCCAGCAGCCAAGAAGACTCTGGGGCCAACGTCCTGACTTTC.

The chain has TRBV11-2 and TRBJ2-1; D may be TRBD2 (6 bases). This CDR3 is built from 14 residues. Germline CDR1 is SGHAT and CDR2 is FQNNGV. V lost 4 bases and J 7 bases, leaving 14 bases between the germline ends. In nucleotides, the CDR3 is TGTGCCAGCAGCTCCGGGACTTATCTGAATGAGCAGTTCTTC. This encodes CASSSGTYLNEQFF.

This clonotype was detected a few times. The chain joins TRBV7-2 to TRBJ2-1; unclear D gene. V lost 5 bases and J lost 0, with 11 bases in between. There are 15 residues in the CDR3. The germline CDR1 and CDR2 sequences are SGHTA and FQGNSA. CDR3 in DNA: TGTGCCAGCAGCCGTGGTCTGGCCTCCTACAATGAGCAGTTCTTC. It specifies CASSRGLASYNEQFF.

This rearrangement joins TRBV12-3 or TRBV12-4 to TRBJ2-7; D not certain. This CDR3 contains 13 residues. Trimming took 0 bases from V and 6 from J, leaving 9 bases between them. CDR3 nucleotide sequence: TGTGCCAGCAGTTTAGCTGAACATAGCGAGCAGTACTTC. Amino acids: CASSLAEHSEQYF.

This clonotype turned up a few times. This CDR3 reads CASSLGVNSGNTIYF. The CDR3 DNA is TGTGCCAGCAGCTTAGGGGTCAACTCTGGAAACACCATATATTTT. J is TRBJ1-3 and V is TRBV7-2; D is uncertain. V was shortened by 1 base and J by 0 bases, with 7 bases between the two germline ends. The CDR3 covers 15 residues. Germline V lookup: CDR1 SGHTA, CDR2 FQGNSA.

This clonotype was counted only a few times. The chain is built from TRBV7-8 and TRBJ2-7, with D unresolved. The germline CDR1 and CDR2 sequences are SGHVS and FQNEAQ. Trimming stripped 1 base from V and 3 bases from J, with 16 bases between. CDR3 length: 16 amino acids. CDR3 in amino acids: CASSLGLSGVDYEQYF. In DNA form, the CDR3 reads TGTGCCAGCAGCTTAGGGTTGAGTGGGGTGGACTACGAGCAGTACTTC.